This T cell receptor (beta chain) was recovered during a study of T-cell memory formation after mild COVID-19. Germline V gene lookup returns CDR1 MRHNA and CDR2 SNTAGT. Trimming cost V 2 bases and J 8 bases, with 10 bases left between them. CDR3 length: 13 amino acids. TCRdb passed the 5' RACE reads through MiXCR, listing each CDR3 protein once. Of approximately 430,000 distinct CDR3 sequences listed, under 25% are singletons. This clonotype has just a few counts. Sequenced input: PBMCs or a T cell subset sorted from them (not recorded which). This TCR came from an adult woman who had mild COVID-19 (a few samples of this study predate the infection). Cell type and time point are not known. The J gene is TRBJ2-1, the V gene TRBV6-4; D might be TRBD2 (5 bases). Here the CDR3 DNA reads TGTGCCAGCAGTGACCGGGGAGTGGATGAGCAGTTCTTC. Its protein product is CASSDRGVDEQFF.